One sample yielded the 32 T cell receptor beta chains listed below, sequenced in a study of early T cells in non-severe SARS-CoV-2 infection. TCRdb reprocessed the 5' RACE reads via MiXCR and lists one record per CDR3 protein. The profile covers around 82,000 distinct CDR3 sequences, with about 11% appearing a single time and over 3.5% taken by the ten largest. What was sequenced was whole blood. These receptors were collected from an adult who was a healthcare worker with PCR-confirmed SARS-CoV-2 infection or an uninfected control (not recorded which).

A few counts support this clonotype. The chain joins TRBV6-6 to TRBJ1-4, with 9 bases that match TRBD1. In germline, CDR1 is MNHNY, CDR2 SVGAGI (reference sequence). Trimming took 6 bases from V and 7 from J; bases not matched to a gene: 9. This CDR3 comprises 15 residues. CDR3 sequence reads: CASSARQGGSEKLFF. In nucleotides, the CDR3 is TGTGCCAGCAGCGCCCGACAGGGGGGGTCTGAAAAACTGTTTTTT.

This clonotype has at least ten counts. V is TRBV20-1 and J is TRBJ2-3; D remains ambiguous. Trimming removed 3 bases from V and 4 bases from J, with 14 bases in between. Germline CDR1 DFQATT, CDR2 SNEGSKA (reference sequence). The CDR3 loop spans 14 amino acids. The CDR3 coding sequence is TGCAGTGCTAGCGGTCTAGGTTGGGCAGATACGCAGTATTTT. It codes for CSASGLGWADTQYF.

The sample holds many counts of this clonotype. CDR3 DNA sequence: TGTGCCAGCAGCTTAGCGCTAAGCAATTCTGGAAACACCATATATTTT. Its protein is CASSLALSNSGNTIYF. The chain combines TRBV7-2 with TRBJ1-3; D call uncertain. The CDR3 length is 16 residues. Deletions cut 0 bases from V and 1 base from J, with 10 bases between. CDR1 SGHTA and CDR2 FQGNSA come from the germline V gene.

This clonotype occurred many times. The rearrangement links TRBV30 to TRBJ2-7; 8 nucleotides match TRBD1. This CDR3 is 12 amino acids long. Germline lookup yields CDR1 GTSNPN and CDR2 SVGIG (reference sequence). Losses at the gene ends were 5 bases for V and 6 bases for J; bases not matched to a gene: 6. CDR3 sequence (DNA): TGTGCCTGGGACGACAGGGGTCGCGAGCAGTACTTC. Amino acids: CAWDDRGREQYF.

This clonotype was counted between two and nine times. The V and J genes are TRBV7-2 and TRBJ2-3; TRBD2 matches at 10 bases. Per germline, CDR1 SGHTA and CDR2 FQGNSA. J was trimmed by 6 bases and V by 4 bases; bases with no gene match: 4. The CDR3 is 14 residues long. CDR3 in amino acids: CASSSSGGWDTQYF. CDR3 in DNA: TGTGCCAGCAGCTCTAGCGGGGGCTGGGATACGCAGTATTTT.

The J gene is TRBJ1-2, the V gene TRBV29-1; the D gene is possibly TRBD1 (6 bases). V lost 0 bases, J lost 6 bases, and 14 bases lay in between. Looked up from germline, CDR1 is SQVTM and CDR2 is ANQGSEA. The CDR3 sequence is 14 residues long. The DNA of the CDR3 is TGCAGCGTTGAAGATCTTTACAGGGTCAATGGCTACACCTTC. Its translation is CSVEDLYRVNGYTF.

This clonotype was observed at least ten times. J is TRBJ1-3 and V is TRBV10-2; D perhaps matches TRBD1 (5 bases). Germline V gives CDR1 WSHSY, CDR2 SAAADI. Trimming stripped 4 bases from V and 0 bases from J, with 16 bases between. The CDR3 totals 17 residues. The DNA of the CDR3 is TGCGCCAGCAGTGTCAGGGCTCAAATCTTCTCTGGAAACACCATATATTTT. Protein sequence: CASSVRAQIFSGNTIYF.

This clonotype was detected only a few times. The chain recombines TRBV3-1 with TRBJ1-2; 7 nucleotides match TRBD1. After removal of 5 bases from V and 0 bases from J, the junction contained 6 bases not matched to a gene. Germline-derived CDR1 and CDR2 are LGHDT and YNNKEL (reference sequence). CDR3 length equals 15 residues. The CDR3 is CASSNGQATNYGYTF. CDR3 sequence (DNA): TGTGCCAGCAGCAACGGACAGGCTACTAACTATGGCTACACCTTC.

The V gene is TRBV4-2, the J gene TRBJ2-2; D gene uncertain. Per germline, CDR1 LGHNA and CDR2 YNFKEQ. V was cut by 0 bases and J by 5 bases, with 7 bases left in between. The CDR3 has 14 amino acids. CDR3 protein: CASSQESRTGELFF. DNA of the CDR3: TGTGCCAGCAGCCAAGAGTCACGGACCGGGGAGCTGTTTTTT.

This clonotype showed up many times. As DNA, the CDR3 is TGTGCCAGCACCGCGAGTAGCGGGACCTACAATGAGCAGTTCTTC. It specifies CASTASSGTYNEQFF. V usage is TRBV6-1 and J usage is TRBJ2-1; 8 bases fit TRBD2. Germline V gives CDR1 MNHNS, CDR2 SASEGT. V shed 7 bases, J shed 2 bases, and the junction held 7 bases outside the gene matches. CDR3 size: 15 residues.

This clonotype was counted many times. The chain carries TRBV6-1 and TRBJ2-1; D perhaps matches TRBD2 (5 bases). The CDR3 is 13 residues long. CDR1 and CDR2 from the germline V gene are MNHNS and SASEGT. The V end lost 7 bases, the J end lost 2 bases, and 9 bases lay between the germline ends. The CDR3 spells CASNLAPYNEQFF. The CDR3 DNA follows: TGTGCCAGCAATCTAGCCCCCTACAATGAGCAGTTCTTC.

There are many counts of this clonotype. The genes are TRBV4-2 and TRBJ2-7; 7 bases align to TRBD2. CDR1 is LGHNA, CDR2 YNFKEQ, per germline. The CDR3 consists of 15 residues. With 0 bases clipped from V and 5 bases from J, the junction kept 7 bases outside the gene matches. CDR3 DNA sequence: TGTGCCAGCAGCCAAGAACCCGCTAGCGGCAACGAGCAGTACTTC. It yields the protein CASSQEPASGNEQYF.

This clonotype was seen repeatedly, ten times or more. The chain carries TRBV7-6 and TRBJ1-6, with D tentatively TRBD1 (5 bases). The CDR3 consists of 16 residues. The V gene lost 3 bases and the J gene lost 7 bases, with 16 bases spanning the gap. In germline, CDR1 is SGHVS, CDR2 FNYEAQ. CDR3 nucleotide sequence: TGTGCCAGCAGCTTTGGGGCGGCGGGTGAGAATTCACCCCTCCACTTT. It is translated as CASSFGAAGENSPLHF.

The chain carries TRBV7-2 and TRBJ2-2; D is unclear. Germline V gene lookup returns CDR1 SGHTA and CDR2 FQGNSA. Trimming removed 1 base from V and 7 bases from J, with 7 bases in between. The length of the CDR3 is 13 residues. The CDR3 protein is CASSLGPGGELFF. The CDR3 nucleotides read TGTGCCAGCAGCTTAGGGCCAGGCGGGGAGCTGTTTTTT. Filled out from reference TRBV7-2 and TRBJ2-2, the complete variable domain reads GAGVSQSPSNKVTEKGKDVELRCDPISGHTALYWYRQSLGQGLEFLIYFQGNSAPDKSGLPSDRFSAERTGGSVSTLTIQRTQQEDSAVYLCASSLGPGGELFFGEGSRLTVL.

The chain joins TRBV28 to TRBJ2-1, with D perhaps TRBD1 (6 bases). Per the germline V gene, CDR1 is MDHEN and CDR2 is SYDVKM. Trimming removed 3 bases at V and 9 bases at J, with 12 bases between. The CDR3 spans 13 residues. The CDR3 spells CASSLGHKIEQFF. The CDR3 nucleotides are TGTGCCAGCAGTTTGGGACATAAAATTGAGCAGTTCTTC.

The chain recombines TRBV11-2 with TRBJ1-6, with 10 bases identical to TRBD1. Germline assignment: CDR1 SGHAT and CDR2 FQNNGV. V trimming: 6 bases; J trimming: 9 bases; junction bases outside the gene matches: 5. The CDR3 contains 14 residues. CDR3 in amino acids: CASRAGTGASPLHF. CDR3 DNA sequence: TGTGCCAGCAGGGCCGGGACAGGGGCTTCACCCCTCCACTTT.

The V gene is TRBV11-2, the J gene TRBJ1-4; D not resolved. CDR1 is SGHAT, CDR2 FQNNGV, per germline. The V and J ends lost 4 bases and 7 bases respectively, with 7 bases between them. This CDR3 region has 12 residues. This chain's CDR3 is CASSSGPEKLFF. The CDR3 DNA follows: TGTGCCAGCAGCTCCGGACCTGAAAAACTGTTTTTT.

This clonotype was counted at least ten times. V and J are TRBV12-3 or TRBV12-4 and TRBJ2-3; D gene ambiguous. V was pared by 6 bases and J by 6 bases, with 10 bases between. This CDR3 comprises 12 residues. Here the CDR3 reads CASSLREDTQYF. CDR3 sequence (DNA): TGTGCCAGCAGCCTCCGTGAGGATACGCAGTATTTT.

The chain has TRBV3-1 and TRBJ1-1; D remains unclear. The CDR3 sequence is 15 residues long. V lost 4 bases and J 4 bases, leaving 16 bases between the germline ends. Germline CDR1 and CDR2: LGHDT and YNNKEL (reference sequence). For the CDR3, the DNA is TGTGCCAGCAGCCCCCCGGGAGGGTCGGCCACTGAAGCTTTCTTT. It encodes CASSPPGGSATEAFF.

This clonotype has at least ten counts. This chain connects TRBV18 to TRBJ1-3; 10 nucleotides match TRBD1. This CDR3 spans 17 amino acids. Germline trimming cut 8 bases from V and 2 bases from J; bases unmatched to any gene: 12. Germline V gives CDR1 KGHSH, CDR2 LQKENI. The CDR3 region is CASALTTGTGAGNTIYF. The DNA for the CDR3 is TGTGCCAGCGCACTTACAACCGGGACAGGGGCTGGAAACACCATATATTTT.

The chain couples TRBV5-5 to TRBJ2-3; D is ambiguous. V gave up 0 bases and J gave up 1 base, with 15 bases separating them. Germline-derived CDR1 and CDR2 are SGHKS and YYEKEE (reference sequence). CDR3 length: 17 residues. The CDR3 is CASSLAGPQTGTDTQYF. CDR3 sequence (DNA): TGTGCCAGCAGCTTGGCAGGACCTCAGACGGGCACAGATACGCAGTATTTT.

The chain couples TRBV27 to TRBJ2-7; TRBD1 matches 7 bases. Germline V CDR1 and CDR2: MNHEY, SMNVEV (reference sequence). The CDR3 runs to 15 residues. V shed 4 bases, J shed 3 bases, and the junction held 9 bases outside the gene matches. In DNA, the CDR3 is TGTGCCAGCAGTTCGGCCGGGACAGTTCTCTACGAGCAGTACTTC. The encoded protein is CASSSAGTVLYEQYF.

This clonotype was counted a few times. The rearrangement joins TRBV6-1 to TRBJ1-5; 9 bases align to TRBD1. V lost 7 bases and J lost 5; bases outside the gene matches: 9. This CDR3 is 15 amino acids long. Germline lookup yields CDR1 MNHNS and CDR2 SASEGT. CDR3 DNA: TGTGCCAGCATTCTGGACAGGGGAAGGGATCAGCCCCAGCATTTT. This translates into CASILDRGRDQPQHF.

DNA for the CDR3: TGTGCCAGCAGTGGGAGCGGACCCGCCTACAATGAGCAGTTCTTC. Translated: CASSGSGPAYNEQFF. The chain recombines TRBV12-3 or TRBV12-4 with TRBJ2-1; TRBD2 is a possible D gene (5 bases). With 5 bases removed from V and 2 bases from J, the gap between germline ends came to 13 bases. CDR3 size: 15 residues.

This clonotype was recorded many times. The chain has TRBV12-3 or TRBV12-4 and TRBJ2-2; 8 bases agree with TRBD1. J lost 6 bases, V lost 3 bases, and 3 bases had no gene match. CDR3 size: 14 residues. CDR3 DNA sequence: TGTGCCAGCAGTTTGGACAGGGAGGCCGGGGAGCTGTTTTTT. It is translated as CASSLDREAGELFF.

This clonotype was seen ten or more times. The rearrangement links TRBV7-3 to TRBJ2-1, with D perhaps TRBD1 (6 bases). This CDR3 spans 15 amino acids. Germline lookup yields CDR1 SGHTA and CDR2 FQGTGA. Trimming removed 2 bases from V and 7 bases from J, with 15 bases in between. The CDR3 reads CASSLRAGERNEQFF. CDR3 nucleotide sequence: TGTGCCAGCAGCTTACGGGCAGGGGAGAGAAATGAGCAGTTCTTC.

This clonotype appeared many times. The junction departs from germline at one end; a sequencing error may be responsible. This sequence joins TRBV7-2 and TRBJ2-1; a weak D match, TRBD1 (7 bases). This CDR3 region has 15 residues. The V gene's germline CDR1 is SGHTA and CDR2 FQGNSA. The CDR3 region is CASSLALQGTREQFF. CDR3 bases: TGTGCCAGCAGCCTAGCGCTACAGGGGACAAGGGAGCAGTTCTTC.

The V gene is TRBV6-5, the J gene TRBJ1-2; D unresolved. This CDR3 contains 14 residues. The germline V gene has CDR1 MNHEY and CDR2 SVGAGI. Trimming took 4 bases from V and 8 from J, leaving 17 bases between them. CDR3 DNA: TGTGCCAGCAGTTCACTCCCGGAGGTTTGGGGCTACACCTTC. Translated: CASSSLPEVWGYTF.

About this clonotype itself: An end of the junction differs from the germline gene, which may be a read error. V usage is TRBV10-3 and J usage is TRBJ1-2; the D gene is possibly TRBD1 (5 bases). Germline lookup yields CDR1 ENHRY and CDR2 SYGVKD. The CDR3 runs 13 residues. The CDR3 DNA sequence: TGTGCCGTCAGAGACCAGGGAAGCTATGGCTACACCTTC. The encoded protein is CAVRDQGSYGYTF.

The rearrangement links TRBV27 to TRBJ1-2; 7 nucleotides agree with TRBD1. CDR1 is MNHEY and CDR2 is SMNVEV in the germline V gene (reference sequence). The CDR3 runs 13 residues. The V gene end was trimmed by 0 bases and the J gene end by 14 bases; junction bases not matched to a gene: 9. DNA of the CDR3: TGTGCCAGCAGTTTATCGAAGGGGGCGGACAATACCTTC. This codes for CASSLSKGADNTF.

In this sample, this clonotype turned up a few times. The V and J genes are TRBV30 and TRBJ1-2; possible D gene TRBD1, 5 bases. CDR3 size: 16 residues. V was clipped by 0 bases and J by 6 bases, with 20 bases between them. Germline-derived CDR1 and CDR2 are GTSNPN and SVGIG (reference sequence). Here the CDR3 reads CAWSVLEGRKPDGYTF. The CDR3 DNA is TGTGCCTGGAGTGTACTGGAGGGGCGCAAGCCGGATGGCTACACCTTC.

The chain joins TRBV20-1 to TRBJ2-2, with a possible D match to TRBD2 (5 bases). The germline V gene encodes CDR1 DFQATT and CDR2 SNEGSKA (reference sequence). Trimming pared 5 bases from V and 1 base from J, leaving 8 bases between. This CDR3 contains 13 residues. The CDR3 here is CSAHRENTGELFF. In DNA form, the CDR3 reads TGCAGTGCTCACCGGGAGAACACCGGGGAGCTGTTTTTT.